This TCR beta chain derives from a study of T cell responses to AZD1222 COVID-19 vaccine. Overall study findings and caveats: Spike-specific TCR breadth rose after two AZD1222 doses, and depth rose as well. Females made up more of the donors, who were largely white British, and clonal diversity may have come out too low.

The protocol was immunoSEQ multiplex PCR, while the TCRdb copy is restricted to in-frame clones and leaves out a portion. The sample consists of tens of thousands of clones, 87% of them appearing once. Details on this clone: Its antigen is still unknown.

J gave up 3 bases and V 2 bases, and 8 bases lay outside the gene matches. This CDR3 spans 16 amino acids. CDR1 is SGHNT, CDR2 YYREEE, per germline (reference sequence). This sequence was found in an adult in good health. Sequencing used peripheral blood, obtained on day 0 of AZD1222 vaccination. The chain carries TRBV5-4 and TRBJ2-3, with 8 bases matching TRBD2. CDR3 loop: CASSFSGMRVTDTQYF. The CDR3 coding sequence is TGTGCCAGCAGCTTTAGCGGGATGCGGGTAACAGATACGCAGTATTTT.